This T cell receptor (beta chain) was identified during a study of blood T cell repertoires in COVID-19. Study background: Spain, Italy and the United States supplied samples that represented acute and convalescent COVID-19. From T cells, B-cell-depleted T cells, or PBMCs came the material, which was cDNA or gDNA.

This CDR3 has 16 residues. Germline loops: CDR1 SGHRS, CDR2 YFSETQ. V lost 1 base and J lost 0, with 13 bases in between. Source study methods: Amplification with reference gene primers provided the estimates of nucleated cell counts. Produced via immunoSEQ multiplex PCR; TCRdb's table is partial and in-frame only. From that table come the V and J calls and clone size; the DNA was used to work out D and trimming. This sample carries 150,000 or so clones, 70% to 90% of them seen once, and the ten largest clones take approximately 2.7%. The material sequenced was peripheral blood. The rearrangement joins TRBV5-1 to TRBJ1-2; D ambiguous. The receptor was isolated from a woman in her thirties or forties with active or convalescent COVID-19. The CDR3 is CASSLPKPGPNYGYTF. The CDR3, as DNA: TGCGCCAGCAGCTTGCCCAAACCGGGTCCTAACTATGGCTACACCTTC.